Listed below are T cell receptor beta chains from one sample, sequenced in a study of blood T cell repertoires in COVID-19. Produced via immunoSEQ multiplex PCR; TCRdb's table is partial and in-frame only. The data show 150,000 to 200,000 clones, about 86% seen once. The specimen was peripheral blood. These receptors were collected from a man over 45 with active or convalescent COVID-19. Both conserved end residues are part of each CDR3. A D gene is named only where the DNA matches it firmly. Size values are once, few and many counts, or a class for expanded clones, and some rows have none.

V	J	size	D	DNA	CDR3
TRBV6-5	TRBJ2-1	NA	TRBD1	TGTGCCAGCAGCCAAGGGACAGGGGTTTACAATGAGCAGTTCTTC	CASSQGTGVYNEQFF
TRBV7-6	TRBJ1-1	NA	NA	TGTGCCAGCAGCTTAGTCGCGGGAACTGAAGCTTTCTTT	CASSLVAGTEAFF
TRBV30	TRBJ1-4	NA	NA	TGTGCCTGGAGTAGCTCTCGGAAACTGTTTTTT	CAWSSSRKLFF
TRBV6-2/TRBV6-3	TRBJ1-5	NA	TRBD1	TGTGCCAGCAGTAAACGGACAGGGATTGGGGATAGCAATCAGCCCCAGCATTTT	CASSKRTGIGDSNQPQHF
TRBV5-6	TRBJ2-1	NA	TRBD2	TGTGCCAGCAGCTTAGCGGGAGTGGACTTCTTC	CASSLAGVDFF
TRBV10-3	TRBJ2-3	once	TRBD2	TGTGCCATCAGTGAGACGGAGCGGGGGGGCTCAGATACGCAGTATTTT	CAISETERGGSDTQYF
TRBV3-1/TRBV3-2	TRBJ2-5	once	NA	TGTGCCAGCAGTCCAGGGTTCCAAGAGACCCAGTACTTC	CASSPGFQETQYF
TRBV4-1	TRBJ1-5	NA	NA	TGCGCCAGCAGCAAGTCCCCTCGGACAGAGGAGGATCAGCCCCAGCATTTT	CASSKSPRTEEDQPQHF
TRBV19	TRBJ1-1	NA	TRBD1	TGTGCCAGTAGTTTGACAGGGGCATACACTGAAGCTTTCTTT	CASSLTGAYTEAFF
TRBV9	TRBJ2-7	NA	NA	TGTGCCAGCAGCGAAGGACCAGGGCGCTACGAGCAGTACTTC	CASSEGPGRYEQYF
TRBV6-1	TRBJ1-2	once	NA	TGTGCCAGCAGTGACAGGGTGAACTATGGCTACACCTTC	CASSDRVNYGYTF
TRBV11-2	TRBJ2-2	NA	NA	TGTGCCAGCAGCTTAACTTTCATGAACACCGGGGAGCTGTTTTTT	CASSLTFMNTGELFF
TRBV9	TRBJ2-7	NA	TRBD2	TGTGCCAGCAGCGTATCGGGTAGCGGGGGGCCAGACTACGAGCAGTACTTC	CASSVSGSGGPDYEQYF
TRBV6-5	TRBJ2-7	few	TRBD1	TGTGCCAGCAGTCGGACAGGGGGCTCCTACGAGCAGTACTTC	CASSRTGGSYEQYF
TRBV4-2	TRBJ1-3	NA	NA	TGTGCCAGCAGCCAAAACAGGGAAAACACCATATATTTT	CASSQNRENTIYF
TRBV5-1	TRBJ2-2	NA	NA	TGCGCCAGCAGCTTGATATCGAACACCGGGGAGCTGTTTTTT	CASSLISNTGELFF
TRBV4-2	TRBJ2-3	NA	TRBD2	TGTGCCAGCAGCCAAGACACTAGCGGGAGGGCCACAGATACGCAGTATTTT	CASSQDTSGRATDTQYF
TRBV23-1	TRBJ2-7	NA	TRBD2	TGCGCCAGCAGTCAATCGGGTCAAGCGGGGGATCAGTACGAGCAGTACTTC	CASSQSGQAGDQYEQYF
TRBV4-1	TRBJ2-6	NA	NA	TGCGCCAGCAGTCACGAAGGCAGGGTCCTTGGCGGGGCCAACGTCCTGACTTTC	CASSHEGRVLGGANVLTF
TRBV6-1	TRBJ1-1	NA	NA	TGTGCCAGCAGTGAAGTGATTTCAGGCGATAGCACTGAAGCTTTCTTT	CASSEVISGDSTEAFF
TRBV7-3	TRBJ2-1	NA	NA	TGTGCCAGCAGCTTATTTACGGACTCCCCGGGGAATGAGCAGTTCTTC	CASSLFTDSPGNEQFF
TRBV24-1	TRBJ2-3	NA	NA	TGTGCCACCAGTGATCGGGTCCACACAGATACGCAGTATTTT	CATSDRVHTDTQYF
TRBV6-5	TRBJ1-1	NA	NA	TGTGCCACGGCGGGACGGGGAGGAGGGACTGAAGCTTTCTTT	CATAGRGGGTEAFF
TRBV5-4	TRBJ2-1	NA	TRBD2	TGTGCCAGCAGCCCCGGCGGGAGTGTGGCCTACAATGAGCAGTTCTTC	CASSPGGSVAYNEQFF
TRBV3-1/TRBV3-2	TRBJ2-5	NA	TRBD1	TGTGCCAGCAGCCCCAGGGGGGAGACCCAGTACTTC	CASSPRGETQYF
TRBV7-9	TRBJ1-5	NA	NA	TGTGCCAGCAGCGGAGGGGGGGGGAATCAGCCCCAGCATTTT	CASSGGGGNQPQHF
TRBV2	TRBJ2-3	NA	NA	TGTGCCAGCAGGAACCAAATCGGTACAGATACGCAGTATTTT	CASRNQIGTDTQYF
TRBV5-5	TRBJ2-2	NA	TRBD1	TGTGCCAGCAGCTCCGGGACAGGGGGCTCCGGGGAGCTGTTTTTT	CASSSGTGGSGELFF
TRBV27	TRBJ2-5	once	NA	TGTGCCAGCAGTTTATCAAACAGACAAGAGACCCAGTACTTC	CASSLSNRQETQYF
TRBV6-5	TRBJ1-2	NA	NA	TGTGCCAGCAGCACAGGGCCTCTCTATGGCTACACCTTC	CASSTGPLYGYTF
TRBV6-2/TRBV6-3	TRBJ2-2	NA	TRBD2	TGTGCCAGCAGTTATAGCGGGGATGACGGGGAGCTGTTTTTT	CASSYSGDDGELFF
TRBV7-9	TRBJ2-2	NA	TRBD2	TGTGCCAGCAGCTCCCGACTAGCGGGGGACACCGGGGAGCTGTTTTTT	CASSSRLAGDTGELFF
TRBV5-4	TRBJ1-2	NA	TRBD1	TGTGCCAGCAGTCCAGCGTCAGAACAGGGGGCTGGCTACACCTTC	CASSPASEQGAGYTF
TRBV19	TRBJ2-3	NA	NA	TGTGCCAGTAGTATAGAAGGACAACTTAGCACAGATACGCAGTATTTT	CASSIEGQLSTDTQYF